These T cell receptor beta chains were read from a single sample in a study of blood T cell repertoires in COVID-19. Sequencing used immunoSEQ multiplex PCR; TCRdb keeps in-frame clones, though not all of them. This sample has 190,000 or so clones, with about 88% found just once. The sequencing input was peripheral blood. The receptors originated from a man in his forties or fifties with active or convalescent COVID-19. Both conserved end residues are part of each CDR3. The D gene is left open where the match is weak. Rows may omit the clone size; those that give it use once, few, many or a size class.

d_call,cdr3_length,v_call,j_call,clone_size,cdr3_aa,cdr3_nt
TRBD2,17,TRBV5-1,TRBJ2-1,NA,CARSWGTSGGQQGEQFF,TGCGCCCGCAGCTGGGGGACTAGCGGGGGGCAGCAGGGTGAGCAGTTCTTC
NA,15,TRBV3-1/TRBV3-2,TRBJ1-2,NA,CASSPITGGDYGYTF,TGTGCCAGCAGCCCAATTACGGGGGGCGACTATGGCTACACCTTC
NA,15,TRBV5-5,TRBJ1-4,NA,CASSLGLSGSEKLFF,TGTGCCAGCAGCTTGGGCTTGTCGGGGAGTGAAAAACTGTTTTTT
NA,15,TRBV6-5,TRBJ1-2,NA,CASTPDGGKTYGYTF,TGTGCCAGCACCCCGGACGGGGGGAAGACCTATGGCTACACCTTC
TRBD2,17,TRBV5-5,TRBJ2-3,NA,CASSPTTSGGVTDTQYF,TGTGCCAGCAGCCCTACGACTAGCGGGGGAGTCACAGATACGCAGTATTTT
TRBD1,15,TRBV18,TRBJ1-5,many,CASSLDRPVNQPQHF,TGTGCCAGCTCCCTGGACAGGCCAGTCAATCAGCCCCAGCATTTT
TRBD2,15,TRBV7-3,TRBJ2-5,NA,CASSLRLAGKETQYF,TGTGCCAGCAGCTTAAGGCTAGCGGGGAAAGAGACCCAGTACTTC
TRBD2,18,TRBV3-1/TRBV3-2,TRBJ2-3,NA,CASSQGTSGGAVTDTQYF,TGTGCCAGCAGCCAAGGGACTAGCGGGGGGGCGGTCACAGATACGCAGTATTTT
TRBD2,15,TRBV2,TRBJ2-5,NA,CASSEAGGNQETQYF,TGTGCCAGCAGTGAAGCGGGGGGGAACCAAGAGACCCAGTACTTC
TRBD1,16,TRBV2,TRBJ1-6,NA,CASSDPGQGYNSPLHF,TGTGCCAGCAGTGACCCGGGACAGGGTTATAATTCACCCCTCCACTTT
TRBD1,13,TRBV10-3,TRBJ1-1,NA,CAISKDRGTEAFF,TGTGCCATCAGTAAGGACAGGGGGACTGAAGCTTTCTTT
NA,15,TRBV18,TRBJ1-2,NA,CASSPAGGTNYGYTF,TGTGCCAGCTCGCCGGCCGGGGGAACTAACTATGGCTACACCTTC
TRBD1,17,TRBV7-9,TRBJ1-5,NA,CASSSGQGTYSNQPQHF,TGTGCCAGCAGCTCCGGACAGGGGACATATAGCAATCAGCCCCAGCATTTT
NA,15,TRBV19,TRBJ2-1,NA,CASSILQGTYNEQFF,TGTGCCAGTAGTATCCTACAGGGAACTTACAATGAGCAGTTCTTC
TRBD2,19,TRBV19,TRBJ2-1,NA,CASSIRGPSTSGGIDEQFF,TGTGCCAGTAGTATAAGAGGCCCTTCGACTAGCGGGGGAATCGATGAGCAGTTCTTC
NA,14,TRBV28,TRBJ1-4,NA,CASSSGTTNEKLFF,TGTGCCAGCAGCTCCGGGACAACTAATGAAAAACTGTTTTTT
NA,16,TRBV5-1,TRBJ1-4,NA,CASSLESTERKEKLFF,TGCGCCAGCAGCTTGGAGTCGACAGAGCGTAAGGAAAAACTGTTTTTT
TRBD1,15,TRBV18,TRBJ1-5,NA,CASSPGTESNQPQHF,TGTGCCAGCTCACCGGGGACAGAGAGCAATCAGCCCCAGCATTTT
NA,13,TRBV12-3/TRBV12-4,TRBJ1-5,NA,CASSLQGHQPQHF,TGTGCCAGCAGTTTGCAGGGCCATCAGCCCCAGCATTTT
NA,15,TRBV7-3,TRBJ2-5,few,CASSLTSLRGETQYF,TGTGCCAGCAGCTTAACCTCTCTGCGGGGAGAGACCCAGTACTTC
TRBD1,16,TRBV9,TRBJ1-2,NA,CASSVAPTGGIYGYTF,TGTGCCAGCAGCGTAGCTCCGACAGGGGGCATCTATGGCTACACCTTC
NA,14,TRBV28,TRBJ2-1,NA,CASSKGVTYNEQFF,TGTGCCAGCAGTAAGGGGGTTACCTACAATGAGCAGTTCTTC
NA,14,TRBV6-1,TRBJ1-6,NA,CASSERGGNSPLHF,TGTGCCAGCAGTGAACGGGGTGGGAATTCACCCCTCCACTTT
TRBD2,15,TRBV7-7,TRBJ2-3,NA,CASSPLAGGTDTQYF,TGTGCTAGCAGCCCACTAGCGGGGGGTACAGATACGCAGTATTTT
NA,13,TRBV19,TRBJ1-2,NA,CASSTPGDYGYTF,TGTGCCAGTAGTACGCCAGGGGACTATGGCTACACCTTC
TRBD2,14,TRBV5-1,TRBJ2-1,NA,CASSAGLAGGSGIF,TGCGCCAGCAGCGCCGGACTAGCGGGGGGGAGTGGCATCTTC
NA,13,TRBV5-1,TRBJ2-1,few,CASSMDTYNEQFF,TGCGCCAGCAGCATGGACACCTACAATGAGCAGTTCTTC
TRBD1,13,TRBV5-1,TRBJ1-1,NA,CASSPRQGGEAFF,TGCGCCAGCAGCCCTAGACAGGGGGGTGAAGCTTTCTTT
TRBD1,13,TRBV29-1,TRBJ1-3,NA,CSAWTGNGNTIYF,TGCAGCGCCTGGACAGGGAATGGAAACACCATATATTTT
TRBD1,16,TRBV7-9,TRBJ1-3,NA,CASGIDRGHSGNTIYF,TGTGCCAGCGGAATAGACAGGGGGCATTCTGGAAACACCATATATTTT
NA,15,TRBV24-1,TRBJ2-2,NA,CAKKPGLYNTGELFF,TGTGCCAAAAAACCGGGACTTTATAACACCGGGGAGCTGTTTTTT
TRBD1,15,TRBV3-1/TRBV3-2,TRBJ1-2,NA,CASSHRDSSNYGYTF,TGTGCCAGCAGCCACCGGGACAGTTCTAACTATGGCTACACCTTC
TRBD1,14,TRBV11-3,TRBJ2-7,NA,CASSLRQGFDEQYF,TGTGCCAGCAGCTTAAGACAGGGGTTCGACGAGCAGTACTTC
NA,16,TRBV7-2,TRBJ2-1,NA,CASSPTRGASYNEQFF,TGTGCCAGCAGCCCTACCCGGGGGGCCTCATACAATGAGCAGTTCTTC
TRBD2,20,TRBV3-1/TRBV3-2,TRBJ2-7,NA,CASSHRRRTSGAGDSYEQYF,TGTGCCAGCAGCCATAGACGACGCACCAGCGGAGCGGGGGACTCCTACGAGCAGTACTTC
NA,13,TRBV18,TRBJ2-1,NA,CASSQGERNEQFF,TGTGCCAGCTCACAGGGCGAGCGGAATGAGCAGTTCTTC
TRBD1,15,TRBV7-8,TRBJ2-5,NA,CASSLGRGYQETQYF,TGTGCCAGCAGCTTAGGCAGGGGGTACCAAGAGACCCAGTACTTC